What follows are 20 T cell receptor beta chains derived from one specimen sequenced in a study of cytomegalovirus exposure and HLA in healthy donors. With 60 Vbeta and 13 Jbeta primers, the PCR was carried out. Some clones are missing from TCRdb's copy, which holds only in-frame ones; the method was immunoSEQ multiplex PCR. Of approximately 130,000 clones listed, around four fifths were seen once; the top ten hold approximately 2%. The material sequenced was PBMCs. The receptors originated from a man aged 40-50 years in good health and CMV-seronegative.

The chain is built from TRBV2 and TRBJ1-3, with D tentatively TRBD1 (6 bases). CDR1 SNHLY and CDR2 FYNNEI come from the germline V gene. Trimming cost V 6 bases and J 2 bases, with 11 bases left between them. This CDR3 is 14 amino acids long. The DNA for the CDR3 is TGTGCCAGCAGAGGCCAGGGGCCTGGAAACACCATATATTTT. It yields the protein CASRGQGPGNTIYF.

This clone was detected only once. The chain is built from TRBV11-2 and TRBJ2-4; 9 bases agree with TRBD1. Germline CDR1 reads SGHAT; CDR2 reads FQNNGV. Trimming at V came to 5 bases and at J to 10 bases, leaving 3 bases not matched to a gene. There are 12 residues in the CDR3. The CDR3 coding sequence is TGTGCCAGCAGCCCGGACAGGGGAATTCAGTACTTC. Its protein product is CASSPDRGIQYF.

The chain carries TRBV28 and TRBJ2-7; TRBD1 might be the D (6 bases). Germline CDR1 reads MDHEN; CDR2 reads SYDVKM. The CDR3 consists of 13 residues. Trimming pared 4 bases from V and 2 bases from J, leaving 9 bases between. CDR3 protein: CASSSGVAYEQYF. The CDR3 DNA is TGTGCCAGCAGTTCAGGGGTAGCCTACGAGCAGTACTTC.

The gene calls are TRBV7-8 and TRBJ2-3, with a tentative D call TRBD2 (5 bases). This CDR3 comprises 16 residues. Germline CDR1 and CDR2: SGHVS and FQNEAQ. The V and J ends lost 7 bases and 5 bases respectively, with 22 bases between them. In DNA form, the CDR3 reads TGTGCCAGCACCTTGCCGGGGTGGTCGTCCGTAGATACGCAGTATTTT. The encoded protein is CASTLPGWSSVDTQYF.

The chain joins TRBV28 to TRBJ1-2; a possible D gene is TRBD1 (6 bases). The ends were cut back, 6 bases at V and 4 bases at J, with 24 bases in the middle. Germline loops: CDR1 MDHEN, CDR2 SYDVKM. This CDR3 comprises 17 residues. The CDR3: CASSHGTPSEWGYGYTF. Here the CDR3 DNA reads TGTGCCAGCAGCCACGGGACACCCTCGGAGTGGGGCTATGGCTACACCTTC.

The genes are TRBV2 and TRBJ2-1; D not certain. Trimming left V 5 bases short and J 15 bases short, with 11 bases between. Germline assignment: CDR1 SNHLY and CDR2 FYNNEI. The CDR3 has 10 amino acids. The CDR3 nucleotides read TGTGCCAGCAGTAAGCCCCCGCTGTTCTTC. Its protein product is CASSKPPLFF.

This chain joins TRBV29-1 and TRBJ2-4; 7 bases agree with TRBD2. This CDR3 region has 15 residues. CDR1 is SQVTM and CDR2 is ANQGSEA in the germline V gene. V was clipped by 2 bases and J by 3 bases; unmatched bases: 7. The CDR3 region is CSVESLGGVKNIQYF. The DNA for the CDR3 is TGCAGCGTTGAATCGCTGGGGGGGGTCAAAAACATTCAGTACTTC. The full variable domain, rest sourced from reference TRBV29-1 and TRBJ2-4, is SAVISQKPSRDICQRGTSLTIQCQVDSQVTMMFWYRQQPGQSLTLIATANQGSEATYESGFVIDKFPISRPNLTFSTLTVSNMSPEDSSIYLCSVESLGGVKNIQYFGAGTRLSVL.

This clone was recorded a few times. One end of the junction fails to match germline, which may point to a read error. The chain carries TRBV7-8 and TRBJ2-6; 8 bases line up with TRBD1. CDR1 is SGHVS and CDR2 is FQNEAQ in the germline V gene. CDR3 length: 16 residues. For the CDR3, the DNA is TGTGCCAGCAGCTTACAGGGGGCGGCTGGGGCCAACGGCCTGACTTTC. Residues: CASSLQGAAGANGLTF.

The rearrangement uses TRBV18 and TRBJ2-7; 7 bases line up with TRBD1. V trimming: 3 bases; J trimming: 2 bases; junction bases outside the gene matches: 10. The V gene's germline CDR1 is KGHSH and CDR2 LQKENI. The CDR3 extends over 16 amino acids. DNA for the CDR3: TGTGCCAGCTCACCCGGGGACAGTGGGTCGACCTACGAGCAGTACTTC. Protein product: CASSPGDSGSTYEQYF.

V gene TRBV19 combines with J gene TRBJ2-7; D remains ambiguous. CDR1 is LNHDA, CDR2 SQIVND, per germline (reference sequence). The CDR3 sequence is 15 residues long. V lost 6 bases, J lost 2 bases, and 17 bases lay in between. The CDR3 is CASSYDSRGTYEQYF. CDR3 nucleotides: TGTGCCAGTAGCTATGACTCCCGAGGCACCTACGAGCAGTACTTC. The full variable domain, completed using reference TRBV19 and TRBJ2-7, is DGGITQSPKYLFRKEGQNVTLSCEQNLNHDAMYWYRQDPGQGLRLIYYSQIVNDFQKGDIAEGYSVSREKKESFPLTVTSAQKNPTAFYLCASSYDSRGTYEQYFGPGTRLTVT.

The V call is TRBV7-2, the J call TRBJ1-2, with 9 bases aligning to TRBD1. This CDR3 contains 14 residues. Trimming at V came to 6 bases and at J to 10 bases, leaving 12 bases not matched to a gene. Germline V gives CDR1 SGHTA, CDR2 FQGNSA. CDR3 in amino acids: CASRGTGPDSLYTF. The DNA of the CDR3 is TGTGCCAGCAGAGGGACAGGGCCGGATTCTCTCTACACCTTC.

The chain is built from TRBV19 and TRBJ1-1; D unresolved. Trimming took 9 bases from V and 0 from J, leaving 14 bases between them. The CDR3 length is 14 residues. The germline CDR1 and CDR2 sequences are LNHDA and SQIVND (reference sequence). The CDR3 nucleotides are TGTGCCAGCACATCCCAAGTCATGAACACTGAAGCTTTCTTT. It translates to CASTSQVMNTEAFF.

The chain employs TRBV28 and TRBJ1-1; 12 nucleotides align to TRBD1. Germline assignment: CDR1 MDHEN and CDR2 SYDVKM. Germline trimming cut 2 bases from V and 1 base from J; bases unmatched to any gene: 5. The CDR3 is made up of 17 amino acids. Here the CDR3 DNA reads TGTGCCAGCAGTTTAGGGACAGGGGGCGCGGGGAACACTGAAGCTTTCTTT. Protein product: CASSLGTGGAGNTEAFF.

The J gene is TRBJ2-2, the V gene TRBV7-7; D might be TRBD2 (5 bases). Trimming took off 2 bases at V and 5 bases at J, with 12 bases between the two ends. Per germline, CDR1 SSHAT and CDR2 FNYEAQ (reference sequence). This CDR3 has 15 amino acids. The CDR3 region is CASSLIEGKTGELFF. CDR3 in DNA: TGTGCCAGCAGCTTAATCGAGGGCAAGACCGGGGAGCTGTTTTTT.

V is TRBV5-1 and J is TRBJ1-1; 7 positions agree with TRBD1. This CDR3 spans 14 amino acids. Germline trimming cut 4 bases from V and 7 bases from J; bases unmatched to any gene: 10. Germline CDR1 reads SGHRS; CDR2 reads YFSETQ. The CDR3 DNA reads as TGCGCCAGCAGCATAGGGGGCCCGGGGCGTGAAGCTTTCTTT. As protein: CASSIGGPGREAFF.

This clone was detected a few times. The rearrangement joins TRBV4-2 to TRBJ2-7; a possible D gene is TRBD2 (6 bases). V gave up 0 bases and J gave up 3 bases, with 15 bases separating them. Germline V gene data show CDR1 as LGHNA and CDR2 as YNFKEQ. CDR3 size: 16 residues. CDR3 sequence reads: CASSQELGAGNYEQYF. The CDR3 coding sequence is TGTGCCAGCAGCCAAGAACTTGGAGCGGGCAACTACGAGCAGTACTTC.

The chain links TRBV7-6 to TRBJ2-5; D is perhaps TRBD2 (6 bases). The CDR3 sequence is 11 residues long. Trimming shortened V by 2 bases and J by 9 bases, and 7 bases separated the two germline ends. Germline lookup yields CDR1 SGHVS and CDR2 FNYEAQ. The CDR3 DNA reads as TGTGCCAGCAGCTTAAGGGAGGCCCAGTACTTC. Translation gives CASSLREAQYF.

This clone is a singleton in its sample. The CDR3 DNA reads TGTGCCAGCAGCTTCGTTGGACAGGGGCACTTTAATCAGCCCCAGCATTTT. This encodes CASSFVGQGHFNQPQHF. The chain couples TRBV7-9 to TRBJ1-5; 9 bases are a match to TRBD1. Trimming at V came to 3 bases and at J to 4 bases, leaving 10 bases not matched to a gene. Germline V gene data show CDR1 as SEHNR and CDR2 as FQNEAQ (reference sequence). The CDR3 is 17 amino acids.

The V call is TRBV7-3, the J call TRBJ2-3, with 7 bases identical to TRBD1. CDR1 and CDR2 (germline): SGHTA, FQGTGA. Trimming cost V 1 base and J 0 bases; bases outside gene matches: 7. This CDR3 is built from 17 residues. The CDR3 reads CASSLSQGVPSTDTQYF. DNA for the CDR3: TGTGCCAGCAGCTTAAGCCAGGGGGTACCTAGCACAGATACGCAGTATTTT.

This chain uses TRBV28 with TRBJ2-5, with D perhaps TRBD2 (5 bases). Trimming removed 3 bases at V and 3 bases at J, with 8 bases between. This CDR3 region has 13 residues. Germline V lookup: CDR1 MDHEN, CDR2 SYDVKM. CDR3 sequence: CASSLTGKETQYF. The CDR3 DNA reads TGTGCCAGCAGTTTGACCGGGAAAGAGACCCAGTACTTC. Combining the CDR3 with reference TRBV28 and TRBJ2-5 gives the whole variable domain DVKVTQSSRYLVKRTGEKVFLECVQDMDHENMFWYRQDPGLGLRLIYFSYDVKMKEKGDIPEGYSVSREKKERFSLILESASTNQTSMYLCASSLTGKETQYFGPGTRLLVL.